The TCR beta chain described here comes from a study of T cells in Graves' hyperthyroidism and ophthalmopathy. Using RNA transcripts as the source, TCR beta CDR3 regions were amplified. With the HTBI primer set, the TCR CDR3 went through a first round of RT-PCR. Using its own MiXCR run on the multiplex PCR reads, TCRdb lists one record per CDR3 protein. The sample lists 600,000 to 750,000 distinct CDR3 sequences, around a sixth occurring once. This clonotype was seen ten or more times. Graves' hyperthyroidism without ophthalmopathy progression within 18 months was termed stable. Any patient presenting with uncontrolled infection, other autoimmune disease, pregnancy or lactation was left out. The PBMCs were taken from around 9.1 ml of fresh peripheral blood. The CDR3 contains 18 residues. V lost 5 bases, J lost 0 bases, and 11 bases stayed unmatched. Germline assignment: CDR1 SGHNT and CDR2 YENEEA.

This receptor was taken from a man aged 50-60 years with Graves' hyperthyroidism. Material for sequencing was blood. The chain is built from TRBV11-3 and TRBJ2-2; 8 positions agree with TRBD2. The CDR3 sequence is CASSPSGRARPNTGELFF. CDR3 coding DNA: TGTGCCAGCAGCCCGAGCGGGAGAGCCCGCCCGAACACCGGGGAGCTGTTTTTT.